The T cell receptor beta chain described here comes from a study of CD8 T cells in Susac syndrome. About the study: Of the sequenced Susac syndrome patients, more than five had active disease and fewer than 10 were in remission. The study, taken as a whole, reports: A relatively small number of individuals underwent TCR sequencing and HLA analysis.

In regard to this clonotype: Its antigen is as yet unknown.

Germline trimming cut 0 bases from V and 12 bases from J; bases unmatched to any gene: 21. This CDR3 region has 18 residues. The V gene's germline CDR1 is SNHLY and CDR2 FYNNEI. Reverse transcription of 0.5 to 1 ug RNA was performed with random hexamers. TCRdb re-called the immunoSEQ multiplex PCR reads through MiXCR, storing one row per CDR3 protein. The sample holds 950 to 1,500 distinct CDR3 sequences, around 61% seen once. It was CD27 and CD45RA staining that defined memory subsets for TEMRA sorting. Material for sequencing was CD8+ TEMRA cells from PBMCs. As for subset: FACS-sorted terminally differentiated effector memory CD8+ T cells re-expressing CD45RA (CD8+ TEMRA). The rearrangement joins TRBV2 to TRBJ2-3, with 7 bases aligning to TRBD1. This clonotype was sampled from a human donor with Susac syndrome. CDR3 DNA sequence: TGTGCCAGCAGTGAAGCGCGAGACAGGGCGGCGGGTAGGGATAGACAGTATTTT. It encodes CASSEARDRAAGRDRQYF.